The rows below give T cell receptor beta chains drawn from one sample of a study of control samples from healthy donors and cancer patients. TCRdb keeps only in-frame clones here, not all; method: immunoSEQ multiplex PCR. The data show about 80,000 clones, approximately 91% seen once. Source material: blood. The source of these receptors is a woman between 55 and 75 years old in good health. Each CDR3 is given with its conserved first and last residue. D genes are given only for firm matches. Clone size is not always given. Where it is, it says once, few, many or a class for expanded clones.

d_gene	abundance	v_gene	j_gene	CDR3nt	CDR3aa
TRBD2	-	TRBV2	TRBJ2-7	TGTGCCAGCAGGGCACCCGGGGGGGGCGGCCTCTACGAGCAGTACTTC	CASRAPGGGGLYEQYF
TRBD1	once	TRBV19	TRBJ1-1	TGTGCCAGTAGTATCCAGGGGGGTACCACTGAAGCTTTCTTT	CASSIQGGTTEAFF
TRBD1	few	TRBV19	TRBJ1-2	TGTGCCAGTAGTATCGGGGACAGGGGAGGCTATGGCTACACCTTC	CASSIGDRGGYGYTF
-	-	TRBV7-2	TRBJ1-1	TGTGCCAGCAGCCTAGAGGGGGGGGTCACTGAAGCTTTCTTT	CASSLEGGVTEAFF
TRBD2	few	TRBV19	TRBJ2-7	TGTGCCAGTAGTATGGCTTTAGCGGGCGAGCAGTACTTC	CASSMALAGEQYF
-	-	TRBV2	TRBJ1-5	TGTGCCAGCAGTGAGAGACAGGTGATGTATCAGCCCCAGCATTTT	CASSERQVMYQPQHF
TRBD1	once	TRBV6-5	TRBJ1-2	TGTGCCAGCAGTTACTCGGGACAGGAAAACTATGGCTACACCTTC	CASSYSGQENYGYTF
-	once	TRBV9	TRBJ2-7	TGTGCCAGCAGCGTGGGGCAGGGCGGGTACGAGCAGTACTTC	CASSVGQGGYEQYF
-	-	TRBV5-6	TRBJ2-3	TGTGCCAGCAGCGACAGTACAGATACGCAGTATTTT	CASSDSTDTQYF
-	-	TRBV6-1	TRBJ2-7	TGTGCCAGCAGTGACGAAGGGGGGCCCTACGAGCAGTACTTC	CASSDEGGPYEQYF
-	-	TRBV5-4	TRBJ2-5	TGTGCCAGCAGCTTGCGGACGGAAGAGACCCAGTACTTC	CASSLRTEETQYF
TRBD1	-	TRBV18	TRBJ1-2	TGTGCCAGCTCAGCCTCCCCGGGACAGGGAACCCCTAACTATGGCTACACCTTC	CASSASPGQGTPNYGYTF
-	-	TRBV3-1/TRBV3-2	TRBJ1-2	TGTGCCAGCAGCCATGGACAGCTCAGGGGTGGCTACACCTTC	CASSHGQLRGGYTF
-	-	TRBV12-5	TRBJ1-5	TGTGCTAGTGGTTTGGTACGGGACGGGAATCAGCCCCAGCATTTT	CASGLVRDGNQPQHF
TRBD2	-	TRBV30	TRBJ2-3	TGTGCCTGGAGTTGGGCTAGCGGGGGGCGCACAGATACGCAGTATTTT	CAWSWASGGRTDTQYF
-	-	TRBV10-1	TRBJ2-3	TGCGCCAGCAGTACGGGGCGGACAGATACGCAGTATTTT	CASSTGRTDTQYF
-	-	TRBV7-9	TRBJ1-1	TGTGCCAGCAGCGCAATCGGGGGGCTTGAAGCTTTCTTT	CASSAIGGLEAFF
-	-	TRBV5-1	TRBJ1-1	TGCGCCAGCAGCTTGGCAGGGAACACTGAAGCTTTCTTT	CASSLAGNTEAFF
-	-	TRBV27	TRBJ2-6	TGTGCCAGCAGTCGTGTGGGCTCTGGGGCCAACGTCCTGACTTTC	CASSRVGSGANVLTF
TRBD1	-	TRBV7-9	TRBJ1-1	TGTGCCAGCAGCGCTCGGACAGGGGCGGGTTCTGAAGCTTTCTTT	CASSARTGAGSEAFF
-	few	TRBV28	TRBJ1-2	TGTGCCAGCAGTTTATCATCAGGGGCACGGGGCTACACCTTC	CASSLSSGARGYTF
-	few	TRBV1	TRBJ2-1	TGCACCAGCAGCGCGACTAGGTTCTATGAGCAGTTCTTC	CTSSATRFYEQFF
TRBD1	-	TRBV18	TRBJ2-5	TGTGCCAGCTCACAGAACAGGGGTGAAGAGACCCAGTACTTC	CASSQNRGEETQYF
TRBD2	-	TRBV5-1	TRBJ2-1	TGCGCCAGCAGCCCCGAACCGGGACTAGCGGGGTACAATGAGCAGTTCTTC	CASSPEPGLAGYNEQFF
-	-	TRBV23-1	TRBJ1-5	TGCGCCAGCACTCGCCGCTACAATCAGCCCCAGCATTTT	CASTRRYNQPQHF
TRBD2	once	TRBV5-1	TRBJ2-3	TGCGCCAGCAGCTTGAGGGCTAGCGGGGGGGCTACAGATACGCAGTATTTT	CASSLRASGGATDTQYF
-	once	TRBV6-5	TRBJ1-5	TGTGCCAGCAGTTACGTCCGCAATCAGCCCCAGCATTTT	CASSYVRNQPQHF
-	-	TRBV28	TRBJ2-3	TGTGCCAGCAGTCCGAGAGGGGGAGGTCCCAACACAGATACGCAGTATTTT	CASSPRGGGPNTDTQYF
-	-	TRBV9	TRBJ1-2	TGTGCCAGCAGACGACAGGAGGGGATATTTGGCTACACCTTC	CASRRQEGIFGYTF
-	-	TRBV5-1	TRBJ2-1	TGCGCCAGCAGCTTGGATCAGGGGCGCGTGTACAATGAGCAGTTCTTC	CASSLDQGRVYNEQFF
-	-	TRBV5-1	TRBJ1-2	TGCGCCAGCAGCTCTGGGGCCGGGGGCTATGGCTACACCTTC	CASSSGAGGYGYTF
TRBD2	-	TRBV6-5	TRBJ2-7	TGTGCCAGCAGTCACCCGCCGGGGGGGATTTACGAGCAGTACTTC	CASSHPPGGIYEQYF
-	once	TRBV19	TRBJ1-5	TGTGCCAGTAGTATAGTCGGAGGGTCGGGCAATCAGCCCCAGCATTTT	CASSIVGGSGNQPQHF
TRBD2	-	TRBV6-1	TRBJ2-3	TGTGCCAGCAGTGAAGCAACTAGCGGGGGGAGGGATACGCAGTATTTT	CASSEATSGGRDTQYF
-	-	TRBV6-5	TRBJ1-6	TGTGCCAGCAGTTACTCGATCGGGGTTGGGGCACCCCTCCACTTT	CASSYSIGVGAPLHF
-	-	TRBV10-2	TRBJ1-1	TGCGCCAGCAGTGAGGACTTCACTGAAGCTTTCTTT	CASSEDFTEAFF
TRBD1	-	TRBV6-4	TRBJ1-2	TGTGCCAGCAGACAGGGGGAGGCTAACTATGGCTACACCTTC	CASRQGEANYGYTF
-	-	TRBV28	TRBJ2-7	TGTGCCAGCAGGTCGGGGGACCCCACGCGCGAGCAGTACTTC	CASRSGDPTREQYF
-	-	TRBV7-2	TRBJ2-7	TGTGCCAGCAGCTCGACTGGGGGCTCCTACGAGCAGTACTTC	CASSSTGGSYEQYF
-	once	TRBV19	TRBJ2-5	TGTGCCAGTAGTATAGTCCTGGGCGTGGCGGGCCAAGAGACCCAGTACTTC	CASSIVLGVAGQETQYF
-	once	TRBV28	TRBJ2-7	TGTGCCAGCAGTTCCCCCTGGGGTTCGACCCGCCCCAGCCTTTACGAGCAGTACTTC	CASSSPWGSTRPSLYEQYF
TRBD1	-	TRBV2	TRBJ1-1	TGTGCCAGCAGCTTACAGGGGGTAAAGTCCACTGAAGCTTTCTTT	CASSLQGVKSTEAFF
-	-	TRBV5-1	TRBJ2-7	TGCGCCAGCAGCTTGTTCCACGAGCAGTACTTC	CASSLFHEQYF
TRBD1	-	TRBV18	TRBJ1-2	TGTGCCAGCTCACCTCCGACAGGGCTTAACTATGGCTACACCTTC	CASSPPTGLNYGYTF
-	-	TRBV5-1	TRBJ1-1	TGCGCCAGCAGCTCCCAGGTTAAGAACACTGAAGCTTTCTTT	CASSSQVKNTEAFF
TRBD1	few	TRBV18	TRBJ2-7	TGTGCCAGCTCAGTACCGGGACAGGGGACCTACGAGCAGTACTTC	CASSVPGQGTYEQYF
TRBD1	-	TRBV15	TRBJ2-7	TGTGCCACCAGCATGGAGGGACAGGGGGCTTACGAGCAGTACTTC	CATSMEGQGAYEQYF
TRBD1	-	TRBV13	TRBJ2-3	TGTGCCAGCAGCCACGGGACAGGGGGCAGGACAGATACGCAGTATTTT	CASSHGTGGRTDTQYF
-	once	TRBV7-9	TRBJ1-3	TGTGCCAGCAGCCAAACAGGGTCGTGGAGAAACACCATATATTTT	CASSQTGSWRNTIYF
-	-	TRBV11-2	TRBJ2-7	TGTGCCAGCAGCCCGGGTGGGGAACCACCGTACGAGCAGTACTTC	CASSPGGEPPYEQYF
-	-	TRBV2	TRBJ1-2	TGTGCCAGCAGTGAAGTCGGAGACAGAAACTATGGCTACACCTTC	CASSEVGDRNYGYTF
-	-	TRBV30	TRBJ1-6	TGTGCCTGGAGTGTACAGGGATATTCACCCCTCCACTTT	CAWSVQGYSPLHF
TRBD1	-	TRBV11-1	TRBJ2-2	TGTGCCAGCAGCTCGCGGACAGGGGGCGCCGGGGAGCTGTTTTTT	CASSSRTGGAGELFF
TRBD1	-	TRBV13	TRBJ1-1	TGTGCCAGCAGCTTAGGCAAGGGGGCAAGGAACACTGAAGCTTTCTTT	CASSLGKGARNTEAFF
-	-	TRBV7-9	TRBJ1-4	TGTGCCAGCAGCTTACGGGTCGGAGCAACTAATGAAAAACTGTTTTTT	CASSLRVGATNEKLFF
-	-	TRBV19	TRBJ2-1	TGTGCCAGTAGTCGAGAGTTGTACTCCTACAATGAGCAGTTCTTC	CASSRELYSYNEQFF
-	-	TRBV7-9	TRBJ2-7	TGTGCCAGCAGCTTGGGGGGGGGCAGGACCTACGAGCAGTACTTC	CASSLGGGRTYEQYF